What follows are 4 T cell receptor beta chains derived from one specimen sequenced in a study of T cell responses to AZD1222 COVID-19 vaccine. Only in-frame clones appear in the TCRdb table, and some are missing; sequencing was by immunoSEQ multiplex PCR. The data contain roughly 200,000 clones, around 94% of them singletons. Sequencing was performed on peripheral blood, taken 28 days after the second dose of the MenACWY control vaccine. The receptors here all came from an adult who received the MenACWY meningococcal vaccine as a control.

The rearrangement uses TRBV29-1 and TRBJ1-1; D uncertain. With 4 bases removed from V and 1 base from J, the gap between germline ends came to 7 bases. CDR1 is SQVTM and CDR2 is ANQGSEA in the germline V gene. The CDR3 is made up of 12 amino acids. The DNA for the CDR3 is TGCAGCGTTGTAAGGGAGAACACTGAAGCTTTCTTT. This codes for CSVVRENTEAFF.

CDR3 sequence (DNA): TGTGCCAGCAGTTCCGAGCGGGGGGTTCCCACCGGGGAGCTGTTTTTT. This translates into CASSSERGVPTGELFF. V and J are TRBV2 and TRBJ2-2; 9 nucleotides line up with TRBD2. Germline V lookup: CDR1 SNHLY, CDR2 FYNNEI. There are 16 residues in the CDR3. Trimming removed 5 bases from V and 4 bases from J; junction bases left unmatched: 8.

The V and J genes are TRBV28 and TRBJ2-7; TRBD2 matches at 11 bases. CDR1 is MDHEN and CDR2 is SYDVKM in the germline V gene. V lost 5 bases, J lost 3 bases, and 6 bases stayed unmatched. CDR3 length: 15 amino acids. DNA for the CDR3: TGTGCCAGCAGTAAAACTAGCGGGAGAAACTACGAGCAGTACTTC. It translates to CASSKTSGRNYEQYF.

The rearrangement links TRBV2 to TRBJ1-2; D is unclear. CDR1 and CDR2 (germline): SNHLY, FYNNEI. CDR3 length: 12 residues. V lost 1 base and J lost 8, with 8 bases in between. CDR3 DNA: TGTGCCAGCAGTGAAGGCGGTCGGGGCTACACCTTC. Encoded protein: CASSEGGRGYTF.